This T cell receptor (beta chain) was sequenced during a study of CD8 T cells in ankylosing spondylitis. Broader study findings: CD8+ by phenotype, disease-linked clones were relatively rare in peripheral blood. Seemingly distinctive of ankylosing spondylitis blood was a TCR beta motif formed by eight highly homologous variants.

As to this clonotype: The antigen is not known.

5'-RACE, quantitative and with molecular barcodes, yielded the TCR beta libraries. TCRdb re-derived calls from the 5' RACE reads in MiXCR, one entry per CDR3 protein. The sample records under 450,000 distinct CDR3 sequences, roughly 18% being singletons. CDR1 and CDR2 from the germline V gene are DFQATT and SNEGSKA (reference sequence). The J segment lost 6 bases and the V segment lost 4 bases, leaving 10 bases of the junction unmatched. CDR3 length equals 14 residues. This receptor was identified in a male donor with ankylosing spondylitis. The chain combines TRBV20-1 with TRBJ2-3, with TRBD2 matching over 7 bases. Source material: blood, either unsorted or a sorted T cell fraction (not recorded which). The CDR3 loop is CSAIRAGAPDTQYF. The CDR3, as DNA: TGCAGTGCTATAAGGGCGGGAGCCCCGGATACGCAGTATTTT.